This is a list of T cell receptor beta chains from one sample in a study of Graves' ophthalmopathy and Graves' hyperthyroidism. TCRdb re-analysed the multiplex PCR reads in MiXCR, keeping a single row per CDR3 protein. The table shows 45,000 to 60,000 distinct CDR3 sequences, with under 55% occurring only once. The sequencing input was peripheral blood. These receptors were collected from an adult woman with Graves' ophthalmopathy. CDR3s leave out the opening cysteine and the closing phenylalanine or tryptophan. D genes are given only for firm matches.

>TRBD2|TRBV7-9|TRBJ2-3
ASSPPWGAGGNNEQY
>.|TRBV7-9|TRBJ2-1
ASRLSNSYNEQF
>.|TRBV28|TRBJ2-5
ASSRGLRDSWGGETQY
>.|TRBV15|TRBJ2-1
ATSRGYESYNEQF
>TRBD2|TRBV20-1|TRBJ2-7
SALSGGRGYEQY
>TRBD2|TRBV20-1|TRBJ2-2
SAARTGTSGRAGAGELF
>.|TRBV20-1|TRBJ2-7
SASGHYEQY
>TRBD1|TRBV11-1|TRBJ2-7
ASSSGNGQGNRYEQY
>.|TRBV4-3|TRBJ1-2
ASSQDVRSNYGYT
>TRBD1|TRBV3-1|TRBJ1-1
ASSLGQVPEAF